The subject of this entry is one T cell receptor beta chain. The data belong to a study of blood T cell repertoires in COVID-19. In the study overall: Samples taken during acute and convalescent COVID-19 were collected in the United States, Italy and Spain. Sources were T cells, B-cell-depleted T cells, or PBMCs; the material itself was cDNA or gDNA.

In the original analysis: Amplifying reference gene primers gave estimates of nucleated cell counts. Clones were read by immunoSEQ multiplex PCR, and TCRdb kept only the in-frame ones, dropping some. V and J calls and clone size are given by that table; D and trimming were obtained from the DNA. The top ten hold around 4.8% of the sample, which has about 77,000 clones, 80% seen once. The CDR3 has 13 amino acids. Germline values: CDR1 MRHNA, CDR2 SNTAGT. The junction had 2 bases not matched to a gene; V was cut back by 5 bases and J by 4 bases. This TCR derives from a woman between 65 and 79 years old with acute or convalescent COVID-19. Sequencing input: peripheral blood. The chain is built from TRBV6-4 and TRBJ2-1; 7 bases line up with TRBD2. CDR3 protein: CASSPGGYNEQFF. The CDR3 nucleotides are TGTGCCAGCAGTCCCGGGGGGTACAATGAGCAGTTCTTC.